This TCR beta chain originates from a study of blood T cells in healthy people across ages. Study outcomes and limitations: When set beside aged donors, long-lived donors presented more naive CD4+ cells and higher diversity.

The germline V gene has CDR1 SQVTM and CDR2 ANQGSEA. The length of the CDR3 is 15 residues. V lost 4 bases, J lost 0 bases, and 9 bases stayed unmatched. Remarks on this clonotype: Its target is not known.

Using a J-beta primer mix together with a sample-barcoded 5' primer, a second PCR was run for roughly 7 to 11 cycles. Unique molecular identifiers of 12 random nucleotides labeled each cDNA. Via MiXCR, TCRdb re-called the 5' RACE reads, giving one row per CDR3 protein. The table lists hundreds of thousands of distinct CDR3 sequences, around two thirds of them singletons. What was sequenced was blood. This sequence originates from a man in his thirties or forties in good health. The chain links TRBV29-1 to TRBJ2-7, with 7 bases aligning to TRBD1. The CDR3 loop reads CSVAPEGAVSYEQYF. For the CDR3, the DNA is TGCAGCGTTGCTCCTGAGGGGGCGGTCTCCTACGAGCAGTACTTC.